A selection of T cell receptor beta chains follows, all from one sample in a study of T cell repertoires in cytomegalovirus infection. Via MiXCR, TCRdb re-called the reads, giving one row per CDR3 protein. The repertoire includes 300,000 to 400,000 distinct CDR3 sequences, almost 30% of them detected once, and 15% to 25% sits in the top ten. Their antigens remain unidentified. Sequencing used cultured PBMCs, obtained from culture after CMV antigen stimulation. These receptors were obtained from a human donor in good health (CMV status not recorded). Some clones in this sample may be carry-over from other donors' samples. The CDR3 runs from the conserved cysteine through the conserved F or W. D genes are given only for firm matches. Part of the rows lack a size; the others show once, few, many or a class for expanded clones.

j_call | d_call | v_call | clone_size | cdr3_aa | cdr3_nt
TRBJ1-1 | TRBD1 | TRBV19 | few | CASSKMTGGTEAFF | TGTGCCAGTAGTAAGATGACAGGGGGCACTGAAGCTTTCTTT
TRBJ2-3 | - | TRBV4-1 | - | CASSQQTGTDTQYF | TGCGCCAGCAGCCAACAAACAGGGACAGATACGCAGTATTTT
TRBJ1-1 | TRBD1 | TRBV10-3 | few | CAISGQGTEAFF | TGTGCCATCAGTGGACAGGGGACTGAAGCTTTCTTT
TRBJ1-1 | - | TRBV7-6 | many | CASSLQTELMNTEAFF | TGTGCCAGCAGCTTACAAACAGAGCTAATGAACACTGAAGCTTTCTTT
TRBJ2-1 | TRBD2 | TRBV12-3/TRBV12-4 | - | CASSHGLAGGRNEQFF | TGTGCCAGCAGCCACGGACTAGCGGGGGGGCGGAATGAGCAGTTCTTC
TRBJ2-7 | - | TRBV6-6 | - | CASSYSGESYEQYF | TGTGCCAGCAGTTACTCGGGGGAGTCCTACGAGCAGTACTTC
TRBJ2-7 | TRBD1 | TRBV6-5 | few | CASSYGRRTGAYEQYF | TGTGCCAGCAGTTATGGGAGACGGACAGGGGCCTACGAGCAGTACTTC
TRBJ1-1 | - | TRBV9 | - | CASSPGQDTEAFF | TGTGCCAGCAGCCCGGGCCAGGACACTGAAGCTTTCTTT
TRBJ1-4 | - | TRBV12-3/TRBV12-4 | many | CASTHRKAGTNEKLFF | TGTGCCAGCACCCACCGGAAGGCAGGGACTAATGAAAAACTGTTTTTT
TRBJ1-5 | - | TRBV6-1 | - | CASSEGGNPGAQHF | TGTGCCAGCAGTGAAGGGGGGAATCCGGGGGCCCAGCATTTT
TRBJ1-1 | - | TRBV7-8 | - | CASSLDADTEAFF | TGTGCCAGCAGCTTAGACGCGGACACTGAAGCTTTCTTT
TRBJ2-5 | - | TRBV6-6 | few | CASSYLVQYQETQYF | TGTGCCAGCAGTTACTTGGTCCAGTACCAAGAGACCCAGTACTTC
TRBJ2-1 | - | TRBV2 | - | CASSPPGSDEQFF | TGTGCCAGCAGTCCTCCGGGGAGTGATGAGCAGTTCTTC
TRBJ2-1 | TRBD2 | TRBV4-2 | few | CASSQELAVYNEQFF | TGTGCCAGCAGCCAAGAACTAGCGGTCTACAATGAGCAGTTCTTC
TRBJ1-2 | TRBD1 | TRBV28 | few | CASSLMGQGYGYTF | TGTGCCAGCAGTTTAATGGGACAGGGTTATGGCTACACCTTC
TRBJ2-7 | - | TRBV7-4 | - | CASSPRGRIYEQYF | TGTGCCAGCAGCCCGCGGGGACGGATCTACGAGCAGTACTTC
TRBJ2-1 | - | TRBV7-9 | - | CASSGEPNEQFF | TGTGCCAGCAGCGGCGAACCCAATGAGCAGTTCTTC
TRBJ2-4 | TRBD1 | TRBV12-3/TRBV12-4 | few | CASSLGGQGGQNIQYF | TGTGCCAGCAGTTTAGGCGGACAGGGCGGGCAAAACATTCAGTACTTC
TRBJ1-1 | TRBD1 | TRBV11-2 | - | CASSLPGQGSTEAFF | TGTGCCAGCAGCTTACCGGGACAGGGGAGCACTGAAGCTTTCTTT
TRBJ2-2 | TRBD2 | TRBV4-1 | once | CASSPLAGVGTGELFF | TGCGCCAGCAGCCCTCTAGCGGGAGTTGGTACCGGGGAGCTGTTTTTT
TRBJ2-2 | - | TRBV3-1 | - | CASSPSNVGELFF | TGTGCCAGCAGCCCTTCAAATGTCGGGGAGCTGTTTTTT
TRBJ2-1 | - | TRBV6-1 | few | CASSENVHHQFF | TGTGCCAGCAGTGAAAATGTTCACCACCAGTTCTTC
TRBJ1-5 | - | TRBV15 | - | CATSSAGQPQHF | TGTGCCACCAGCAGTGCGGGACAGCCCCAGCATTTT
TRBJ1-2 | TRBD1 | TRBV19 | - | CASSPDRGRYGYTF | TGTGCCAGTAGCCCGGACAGGGGGAGGTATGGCTACACCTTC
TRBJ2-7 | TRBD2 | TRBV28 | many | CASSVAGGPLLEQYF | TGTGCCAGCAGTGTAGCGGGAGGGCCTCTACTGGAGCAGTACTTC
TRBJ2-2 | - | TRBV24-1 | few | CATSDRRTAGELFF | TGTGCCACCAGTGACCGTCGGACAGCCGGGGAGCTGTTTTTT
TRBJ2-1 | TRBD1 | TRBV7-2 | many | CASSVQGAEWLF | TGTGCCAGCAGCGTACAGGGGGCCGAATGGCTCTTC
TRBJ2-2 | - | TRBV7-9 | few | CASSLGSRGGSGELFF | TGTGCCAGCAGCTTAGGATCCAGGGGAGGCTCCGGGGAGCTGTTTTTT
TRBJ2-5 | TRBD2 | TRBV7-9 | - | CASSSSGDPETQYF | TGTGCCAGCAGCAGTAGCGGGGATCCAGAGACCCAGTACTTC
TRBJ2-1 | TRBD1 | TRBV19 | few | CASSNTGGLRHGNEQFF | TGTGCCAGTAGTAACACAGGGGGCTTACGCCATGGGAATGAGCAGTTCTTC
TRBJ2-2 | - | TRBV12-3/TRBV12-4 | few | CASSLAAGRYTGELFF | TGTGCCAGCAGTTTAGCCGCGGGAAGGTACACCGGGGAGCTGTTTTTT
TRBJ1-5 | - | TRBV2 | few | CASSEQGKSNQPQHF | TGTGCCAGCAGTGAACAGGGGAAGAGCAATCAGCCCCAGCATTTT
TRBJ2-7 | - | TRBV7-9 | few | CASSLDRSEQYF | TGTGCCAGCAGCTTAGATAGGTCCGAGCAGTACTTC
TRBJ1-4 | - | TRBV12-3/TRBV12-4 | - | CASSLFGGGEKLFF | TGTGCCAGCAGTTTATTCGGGGGAGGCGAAAAACTGTTTTTT
TRBJ2-3 | TRBD2 | TRBV11-2 | few | CASSLEGTSGASTDTQYF | TGTGCCAGCAGCTTAGAAGGGACTAGCGGGGCCAGCACAGATACGCAGTATTTT
TRBJ1-1 | - | TRBV2 | - | CASSEALRVPEAFF | TGTGCCAGCAGTGAAGCGCTTCGGGTTCCTGAAGCTTTCTTT
TRBJ1-4 | - | TRBV7-2 | few | CASSLGNSPNEKLFF | TGTGCCAGCAGCTTAGGAAACAGCCCAAATGAAAAACTGTTTTTT
TRBJ2-7 | TRBD2 | TRBV7-9 | few | CASSLTRGGGSSYEQYF | TGTGCCAGCAGCTTAACCCGGGGGGGGGGAAGCTCCTACGAGCAGTACTTC
TRBJ2-7 | - | TRBV11-2 | few | CASSPRRGDEQYF | TGTGCCAGCAGCCCTCGTCGGGGTGACGAGCAGTACTTC
TRBJ1-2 | - | TRBV6-6 | once | CASSYFFPADNYGYTF | TGTGCCAGCAGTTACTTTTTTCCGGCGGATAACTATGGCTACACCTTC
TRBJ1-6 | - | TRBV9 | - | CASSFRGENSPLHF | TGTGCCAGCAGCTTTCGAGGGGAAAATTCACCCCTCCACTTT